This TCR beta chain was profiled in a study of regulatory T cells in long-lasting Graves disease (dated by TCRdb to the early 2020s). At the level of the whole study: In the newly diagnosed Graves' disease group, patients had been taking antithyroid drugs for less than 3 months. Persistent Graves' disease patients were compared with newly diagnosed Graves' disease patients by peripheral blood TCR sequencing and RNA sequencing. The study was registered as a clinical trial and conducted in China. A total of about 33 samples underwent TCR sequencing, from roughly 13 patients with persistent Graves' disease and 20 or so patients with newly diagnosed Graves' disease.

V gives up 7 bases and J gives up 2 bases, and the segment between their germline ends measures 15 bases. CDR1 SNHLY and CDR2 FYNNEI are derived from the germline V gene. The CDR3 spans 14 residues, from the cysteine through the phenylalanine. The read is trimmed to its CDR3 DNA, 42 bases read in frame from base 1. This clonotype came up many times. Its cognate antigen has yet to be identified. The sample holds no much larger clone one base away, and base qualities are not on file. General findings and caveats noted by the study authors: The authors acknowledged the small sample size as a limitation that may reduce accuracy. Persistent Graves' disease patients showed lower TCR Shannon entropy and fewer highly expanded clones than newly diagnosed patients, suggesting clonal expansion. Persistent disease showed preferential use of TRBV28, TRBJ1-2 and TRBJ2-5, whereas newly diagnosed disease favored TRBV20-1 and TRBJ2-1. More public clonotypes were shared among persistent patients (2,741) than among newly diagnosed patients (966). Because the primary lesion, thyroid tissue, could not be accessed, the study looked at peripheral blood alone. Only the TCR beta chain was sequenced and analyzed.

The time point label on this specimen signifies: newly diagnosed GD, antithyroid drugs for less than 3 months. For both TCR sequencing and RNA sequencing, RNA was extracted from PBMCs using TRIzol. The diagnosis of Graves' disease was made according to American Thyroid Association guidelines. Patients were recruited from an endocrinology department in Xi'an, China. From each patient, approximately 10 milliliters of peripheral blood was collected into an EDTA anticoagulant tube. Ficoll Paque Plus density gradient separation was used to isolate PBMCs, and no further T cell sorting was done. An Agilent 2100 Bioanalyzer and agarose gel were used to assess RNA quality, and a NanoDrop 2000 was used to measure RNA concentration. Preparation of the library involved multiplex PCR. The sample was run on an Illumina HiSeq 4000. iRepertoire HTBI primers and Arm-PCR amplification of CDR3 regions were used to construct TCR beta libraries. Before sequencing, the PCR products underwent gel purification. Processing in the source paper ran as follows. Gene usage analysis of CDR3 amino acid clonotypes used the 60 to 75 TRBV and approximately 13 TRBJ segments found across samples. Filtered high-quality paired reads were merged into contigs using COPE and FqMerger. BLAST was used to align contigs to IMGT TRBV, TRBD and TRBJ reference genes, and CDR3 was defined according to IMGT. Highly expanded clones were defined as clonotypes with a frequency above 0.1%. Shannon entropy was used to measure repertoire diversity, and the Gini coefficient was used to measure V-J evenness. A clonotype found in more than one individual was treated as public. The raw public data were reprocessed by TCRdb itself: fastp quality trimming at Q25, MiXCR clonotype calling, in-frame beta chains only. Rows with one shared CDR3 protein collapse into an entry with the most common genes and DNA. TCRdb, rather than the study authors, made the V and J calls. The sample table holds approximately 300,000 distinct CDR3 sequences, of which over 15% were seen once. Around 36% of the sample lies in the top ten.

The chain was built from TRBV2 and TRBJ2-7; the D region possibly corresponds to TRBD2 (6 bases align). Specimen: peripheral blood mononuclear cells (PBMCs), collected at new diagnosis, from a patient treated with antithyroid drugs. The clonotype was recovered from a female donor with Graves disease. The DNA is as follows: TGTGCCAGCAACCCCGGGACTGGGCCCTACGAGCAGTACTTC. Translation gives CASNPGTGPYEQYF.